Below are 24 T cell receptor beta chains sequenced from a single sample in a study of T cells in Graves' hyperthyroidism and ophthalmopathy. Amplified TCR beta CDR3 regions derived from RNA transcripts. TCR CDR3 regions were first amplified by RT-PCR with HTBI primers. MiXCR, run by TCRdb on the multiplex PCR reads, gives a single entry per CDR3 protein. This table has fewer than 600,000 distinct CDR3 sequences, 13% to 15% appearing once. The sample taken for sequencing was blood. Receptors originate from a woman in her forties with Graves' hyperthyroidism.

The sample holds many counts of this clonotype. As DNA, the CDR3 is TGTGCCAGTAGTAGCCTCCTCATGACGGAAGGAAAGGGTGAAGCTTTCTTT. It translates to CASSSLLMTEGKGEAFF. The rearrangement links TRBV19 to TRBJ1-1, with no clear D. Germline assignment: CDR1 LNHDA and CDR2 SQIVND (reference sequence). The CDR3 has 17 amino acids. V lost 4 bases and J 7 bases, leaving 25 bases between the germline ends.

This clonotype was picked up many times. CDR3 amino acids: CASSLGSAGANEQYF. DNA of the CDR3: TGTGCCAGCAGCTTAGGGTCAGCGGGAGCCAACGAGCAGTACTTC. The chain carries TRBV11-3 and TRBJ2-7; TRBD2 matches 8 bases. V was clipped by 1 base and J by 5 bases; unmatched bases: 7. CDR3 length: 15 residues. Germline V gives CDR1 SGHNT, CDR2 YENEEA.

This clonotype was seen many times. This chain joins TRBV18 and TRBJ1-2, with 7 positions matching TRBD1. CDR1 is KGHSH and CDR2 is LQKENI in the germline V gene. CDR3 size: 14 residues. With 4 bases clipped from V and 6 bases from J, the junction kept 8 bases outside the gene matches. CDR3 sequence: CASSLTGASDGYTF. The CDR3 region has the DNA TGTGCCAGCTCACTAACAGGGGCAAGTGATGGCTACACCTTC.

The chain couples TRBV28 to TRBJ1-1; the D gene is possibly TRBD1 (6 bases). This CDR3 has 18 amino acids. Trimming took off 3 bases at V and 0 bases at J, with 20 bases between the two ends. Germline V gene sequence: CDR1 MDHEN, CDR2 SYDVKM. The CDR3 DNA follows: TGTGCCAGCAGTTTCCCTTATTTGGGGGGCAGCATGAACACTGAAGCTTTCTTT. Encoded protein: CASSFPYLGGSMNTEAFF. The entire variable domain, with the rest obtained from reference TRBV28 and TRBJ1-1, is as follows: DVKVTQSSRYLVKRTGEKVFLECVQDMDHENMFWYRQDPGLGLRLIYFSYDVKMKEKGDIPEGYSVSREKKERFSLILESASTNQTSMYLCASSFPYLGGSMNTEAFFGQGTRLTVV.

The rearrangement joins TRBV12-3 or TRBV12-4 to TRBJ1-6; 7 bases are shared with TRBD1. With 6 bases clipped from V and 3 bases from J, the junction kept 5 bases outside the gene matches. The CDR3 runs 15 residues. DNA for the CDR3: TGTGCCAGCAGACTTAACAGGGGCTATAATTCACCCCTCCACTTT. Translating it yields CASRLNRGYNSPLHF.

This clonotype was seen repeatedly, ten times or more. This sequence joins TRBV20-1 and TRBJ2-4; 8 bases fit TRBD2. Losses at the gene ends were 7 bases for V and 1 base for J; bases not matched to a gene: 9. Germline V gene sequence: CDR1 DFQATT, CDR2 SNEGSKA (reference sequence). The CDR3 runs 15 residues. Here the CDR3 reads CSGRERTSAKNIQYF. CDR3 sequence (DNA): TGCAGTGGTAGGGAAAGGACTAGCGCCAAAAACATTCAGTACTTC.

Many counts were recorded for this clonotype. The rearrangement links TRBV12-3 or TRBV12-4 to TRBJ2-5; TRBD1 agrees at 10 bases. The CDR3 is 15 amino acids. Trimming cost V 7 bases and J 5 bases; bases outside gene matches: 10. The CDR3: CASTPKRDRGETQYF. As DNA, the CDR3 is TGTGCCAGCACCCCTAAGCGGGACAGGGGCGAGACCCAGTACTTC.

The chain employs TRBV10-3 and TRBJ1-2; 8 bases are shared with TRBD1. Germline V lookup: CDR1 ENHRY, CDR2 SYGVKD. CDR3 size: 14 residues. V trimming: 4 bases; J trimming: 7 bases; junction bases outside the gene matches: 8. In nucleotides, the CDR3 is TGTGCCATCAGTGCGACAGGGGAAAGCGGTGGCTACACCTTC. The encoded protein is CAISATGESGGYTF.

The sample holds many counts of this clonotype. V and J are TRBV18 and TRBJ2-7; 10 nucleotides align to TRBD2. Germline V gene lookup returns CDR1 KGHSH and CDR2 LQKENI. This CDR3 has 15 amino acids. Germline trimming cut 6 bases from V and 4 bases from J; bases unmatched to any gene: 9. The CDR3 sequence: CASSSGLAEMYEQYF. The CDR3 DNA is TGTGCCAGCTCCTCCGGACTAGCGGAGATGTACGAGCAGTACTTC.

This clonotype has a count of ten or more. The CDR3 loop reads CSVEGLAGRTYNEQFF. The CDR3, as DNA: TGCAGCGTTGAGGGACTAGCGGGGCGTACCTACAATGAGCAGTTCTTC. The chain employs TRBV29-1 and TRBJ2-1; 13 bases map to TRBD2. This CDR3 spans 16 amino acids. CDR1 and CDR2 from the germline V gene are SQVTM and ANQGSEA. J lost 2 bases, V lost 3 bases, and 4 bases had no gene match.

This clonotype has ten or more counts. This sequence joins TRBV30 and TRBJ1-1; D unresolved. The CDR3 consists of 10 residues. Trimming took off 5 bases at V and 9 bases at J, with 10 bases between the two ends. Germline V gene data show CDR1 as GTSNPN and CDR2 as SVGIG (reference sequence). The CDR3 here is CAWAAVQAFF. The CDR3 bases are TGTGCCTGGGCAGCGGTGCAAGCTTTCTTT.

The chain recombines TRBV5-1 with TRBJ2-3; TRBD1 aligns across 7 bases. Germline V CDR1 and CDR2: SGHRS, YFSETQ. The CDR3 extends over 15 amino acids. The ends lost 7 bases at V and 0 bases at J; junction bases unmatched: 8. CDR3 sequence reads: CASVLDRPSTDTQYF. CDR3 sequence (DNA): TGCGCCAGCGTACTGGACAGGCCGAGCACAGATACGCAGTATTTT.

The chain employs TRBV27 and TRBJ1-1; TRBD1 is a possible D gene (6 bases). The V end was cut by 5 bases, the J end by 1 base, with 20 bases between. CDR3 length: 17 residues. Per germline, CDR1 MNHEY and CDR2 SMNVEV (reference sequence). The CDR3 region is CASSMKPQGRSNTEAFF. The CDR3 DNA follows: TGTGCCAGCAGTATGAAACCCCAGGGGAGATCGAACACTGAAGCTTTCTTT.

This clonotype was observed many times. The chain is built from TRBV3-1 and TRBJ1-1, with D hard to call. The ends were cut back, 1 base at V and 1 base at J, with 19 bases in the middle. This CDR3 is 18 amino acids long. The germline gives CDR1 LGHDT, CDR2 YNNKEL (reference sequence). The CDR3 loop reads CASSQVLALGVGNTEAFF. In DNA, the CDR3 is TGTGCCAGCAGCCAAGTTTTAGCTCTCGGAGTGGGGAACACTGAAGCTTTCTTT.

The chain links TRBV28 to TRBJ1-5; a possible D gene is TRBD1 (6 bases). V was clipped by 5 bases and J by 2 bases, with 10 bases between them. The germline CDR1 and CDR2 sequences are MDHEN and SYDVKM. The CDR3 contains 14 residues. CDR3 in amino acids: CASSNQGRNQPQHF. In DNA, the CDR3 is TGTGCCAGCAGTAACCAGGGGCGCAATCAGCCCCAGCATTTT.

This clonotype has more than one count but fewer than ten. This chain joins TRBV20-1 and TRBJ1-6; D may be TRBD1 (6 bases). There are 14 residues in the CDR3. In germline, CDR1 is DFQATT, CDR2 SNEGSKA (reference sequence). With 6 bases removed from V and 0 bases from J, the gap between germline ends came to 9 bases. CDR3 amino acids: CSALDSSYNSPLHF. CDR3 in DNA: TGCAGTGCCTTGGACAGCTCCTATAATTCACCCCTCCACTTT.

This clonotype was counted a few times. J is TRBJ2-1 and V is TRBV7-2, with TRBD2 as a possible D gene (6 bases). This CDR3 spans 15 amino acids. In germline, CDR1 is SGHTA, CDR2 FQGNSA. With 0 bases removed from V and 10 bases from J, the gap between germline ends came to 16 bases. For the CDR3, the DNA is TGTGCCAGCAGCTTAGCCCCCCATAGCGGCGGGGAGCAGTTCTTC. Its translation: CASSLAPHSGGEQFF.

The gene calls are TRBV5-6 and TRBJ1-3; the D gene is possibly TRBD1 (6 bases). The CDR3 totals 15 residues. Looked up from germline, CDR1 is SGHDT and CDR2 is YYEEEE. V lost 4 bases to trimming and J lost 4 bases, with 15 bases between them. For the CDR3, the DNA is TGTGCCAGCAGCACGGGACACCGGATAGGAAACACCATATATTTT. Encoded protein: CASSTGHRIGNTIYF.

The gene calls are TRBV20-1 and TRBJ2-1, with 12 bases fitting TRBD1. The CDR3 length is 15 residues. The germline V gene encodes CDR1 DFQATT and CDR2 SNEGSKA (reference sequence). Trimming took 6 bases from V and 8 from J; bases not matched to a gene: 11. CDR3 bases: TGCAGTGCCTACCCCGGGACAGGGGGCTGGCATGAGCAGTTCTTC. Amino acids: CSAYPGTGGWHEQFF.

This clonotype came up a few times. The gene calls are TRBV28 and TRBJ2-2; 9 bases align to TRBD2. CDR1 MDHEN and CDR2 SYDVKM come from the germline V gene. Germline trimming cut 10 bases from V and 7 bases from J; bases unmatched to any gene: 7. This CDR3 contains 13 residues. In DNA, the CDR3 is TGTGCCACCCCTAGCGGGATGGGCGGGGAGCTGTTTTTT. Translated, it gives CATPSGMGGELFF.

The table lists this clonotype with a few counts. The chain recombines TRBV29-1 with TRBJ2-5; maybe TRBD1 (7 bases). The CDR3 has 13 residues. Germline CDR1 and CDR2: SQVTM and ANQGSEA. V gave up 4 bases and J gave up 5 bases, with 14 bases separating them. As DNA, the CDR3 is TGCAGCGTTGCACAGGGGAGCGGGGAGACCCAGTACTTC. Protein product: CSVAQGSGETQYF. Looking up the rest from reference TRBV29-1 and TRBJ2-5 gives the full variable domain: SAVISQKPSRDICQRGTSLTIQCQVDSQVTMMFWYRQQPGQSLTLIATANQGSEATYESGFVIDKFPISRPNLTFSTLTVSNMSPEDSSIYLCSVAQGSGETQYFGPGTRLLVL.

The V call is TRBV5-5, the J call TRBJ2-7; 9 bases fit TRBD2. The CDR3 is 14 residues long. Germline V lookup: CDR1 SGHKS, CDR2 YYEKEE (reference sequence). V dropped 1 base and J dropped 6; count of bases not matched to a gene: 5. CDR3 region: CASSLSGGTLEQYF. CDR3 coding DNA: TGTGCCAGCAGCTTGAGCGGGGGGACCCTCGAGCAGTACTTC.

This clonotype has at least ten counts. The genes are TRBV20-1 and TRBJ1-5; 7 positions match TRBD1. V was pared by 4 bases and J by 3 bases, with 6 bases of the junction left unmatched. CDR3 length: 14 amino acids. The V gene's germline CDR1 is DFQATT and CDR2 SNEGSKA (reference sequence). The CDR3 DNA sequence: TGCAGTGCTATGAAAGGGACAGACAATCAGCCCCAGCATTTT. It translates to CSAMKGTDNQPQHF.

This clonotype was seen many times. The chain joins TRBV28 to TRBJ2-2, with a tentative D call TRBD1 (6 bases). V was shortened by 5 bases and J by 8 bases, with 18 bases between the two germline ends. CDR3 length: 15 residues. Germline values: CDR1 MDHEN, CDR2 SYDVKM. The CDR3 region is CASSPNSPDRGELFF. Here the CDR3 DNA reads TGTGCCAGCAGTCCAAACTCCCCCGACAGGGGGGAGCTGTTTTTT.